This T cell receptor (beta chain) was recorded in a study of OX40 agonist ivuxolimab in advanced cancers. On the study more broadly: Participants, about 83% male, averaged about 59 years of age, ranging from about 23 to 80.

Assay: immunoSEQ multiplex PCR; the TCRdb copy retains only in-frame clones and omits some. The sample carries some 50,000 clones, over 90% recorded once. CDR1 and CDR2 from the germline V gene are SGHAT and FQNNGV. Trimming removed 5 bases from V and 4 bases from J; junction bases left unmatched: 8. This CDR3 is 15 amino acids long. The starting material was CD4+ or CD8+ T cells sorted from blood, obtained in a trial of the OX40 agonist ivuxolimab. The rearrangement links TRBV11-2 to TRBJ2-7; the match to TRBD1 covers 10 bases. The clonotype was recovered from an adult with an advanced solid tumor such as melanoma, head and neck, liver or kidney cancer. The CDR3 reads CASSPGQGDYYEQYF. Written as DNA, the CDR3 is TGTGCCAGCAGCCCAGGACAGGGGGATTATTACGAGCAGTACTTC.